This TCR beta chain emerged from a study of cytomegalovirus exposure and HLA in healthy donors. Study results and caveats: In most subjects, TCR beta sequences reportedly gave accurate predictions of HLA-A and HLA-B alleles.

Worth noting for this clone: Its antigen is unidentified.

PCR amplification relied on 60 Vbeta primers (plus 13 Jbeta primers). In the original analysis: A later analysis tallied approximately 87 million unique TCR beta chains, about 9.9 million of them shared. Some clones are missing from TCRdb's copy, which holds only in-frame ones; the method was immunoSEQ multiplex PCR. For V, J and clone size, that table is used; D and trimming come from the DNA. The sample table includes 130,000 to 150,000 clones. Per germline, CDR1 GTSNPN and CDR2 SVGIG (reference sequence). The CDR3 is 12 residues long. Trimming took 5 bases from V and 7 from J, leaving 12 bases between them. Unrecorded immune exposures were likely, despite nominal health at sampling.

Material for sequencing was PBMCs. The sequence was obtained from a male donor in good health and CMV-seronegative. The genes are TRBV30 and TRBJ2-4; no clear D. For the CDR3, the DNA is TGTGCCTGGGATCTCGAAGAGAACATTCAGTACTTC. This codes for CAWDLEENIQYF.